The clone carrying this TCR beta chain is a singleton in its sample. Its antigen is unknown. The CDR3 is 13 residues long. CDR1 is SNHLY and CDR2 is FYNNEI in the germline V gene. V was shortened by 1 base and J by 8 bases, with 11 bases between the two germline ends. The data derive from a study of OX40 agonist ivuxolimab in advanced cancers. As for the study in general: An agonistic anti-OX40 (CD134) antibody, ivuxolimab, was used to treat the patients. Partial responses were achieved by three patients: one hepatocellular carcinoma, two cutaneous melanoma.

General study findings and limits: Dose levels from 0.1 to 3.0 mg/kg saw CD4+ and CD8+ blood T cells expand clonally by week 6.

Only in-frame clones appear in the TCRdb table, and some are missing; sequencing was by immunoSEQ multiplex PCR. Of almost 80,000 clones in the sample, about nine tenths were seen once. This specimen was CD4+ or CD8+ T cells sorted from blood, taken in a trial of the OX40 agonist ivuxolimab. V is TRBV2 and J is TRBJ1-2; D remains ambiguous. The origin of this receptor is an adult with an advanced solid tumor such as melanoma, head and neck, liver or kidney cancer. The CDR3 sequence: CASSEGPTWGYTF. DNA of the CDR3: TGTGCCAGCAGTGAAGGGCCCACCTGGGGCTACACCTTC. The full variable domain, rest sourced from reference TRBV2 and TRBJ1-2, is EPEVTQTPSHQVTQMGQEVILRCVPISNHLYFYWYRQILGQKVEFLVSFYNNEISEKSEIFDDQFSVERPDGSNFTLKIRSTKLEDSAMYFCASSEGPTWGYTFGSGTRLTVV.